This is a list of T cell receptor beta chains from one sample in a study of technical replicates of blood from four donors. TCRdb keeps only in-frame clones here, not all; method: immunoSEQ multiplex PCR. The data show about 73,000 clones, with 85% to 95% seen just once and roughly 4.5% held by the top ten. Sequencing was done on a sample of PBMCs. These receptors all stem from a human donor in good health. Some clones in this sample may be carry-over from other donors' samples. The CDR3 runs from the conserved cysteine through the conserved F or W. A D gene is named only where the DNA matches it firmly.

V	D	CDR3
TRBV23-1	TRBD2	CASSPGLAGAGDTQYF
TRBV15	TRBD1	CATSNWDSPRAFF
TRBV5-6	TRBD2	CASSLVLAGYQETQYF
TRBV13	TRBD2	CASSPPNGGGQYF
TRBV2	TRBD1	CASSPDRVQETQYF
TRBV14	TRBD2	CASSPPGGTPSEQYF
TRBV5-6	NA	CASSLTGNEKLFF
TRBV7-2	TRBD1	CASSYDRVSPLHF
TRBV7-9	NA	CASSFSTGVEKLFF
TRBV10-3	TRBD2	CAISGYSGGENEQFF
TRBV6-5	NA	CASSLGSSYEQYF
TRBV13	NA	CASSLLESGGNTQYF
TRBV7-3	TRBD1	CASSSRDRGSYNEQFF
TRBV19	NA	CASSSGRDGYTF
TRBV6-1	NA	CASSEARTAHEQYF
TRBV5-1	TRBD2	CASHGTSGGQETQYF
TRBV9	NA	CASSLGGGSTDTQYF
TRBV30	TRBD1	CAWSLGTGYFSNQPQHF
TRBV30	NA	CAWRNQLYGYTF
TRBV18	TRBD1	CASSRDRGSEQYF
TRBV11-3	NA	CASSLYGGSETQYF
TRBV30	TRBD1	CAWNNQGAGNQPQHF
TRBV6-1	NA	CASSEGQTREAFF
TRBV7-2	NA	CASSLVRASGYEQFF
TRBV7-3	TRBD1	CASSLDRADTQYF
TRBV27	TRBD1	CASSFRGLGEQYF
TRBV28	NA	CASRNSRGAGYGYTF
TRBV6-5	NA	CASSYSVNQPQHF
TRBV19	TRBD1	CASSAPGGAGGRYGYTF
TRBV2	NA	CASSDREYSPLHF
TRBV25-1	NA	CASSELAGGREKLFF
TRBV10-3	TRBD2	CAIRDTGLAGNYTDTQYF